Below, one TCR beta chain is given with its context. The antigen remains undetermined. This specimen belongs to a study of blood T cells in healthy people across ages. CDR1 is MNHNS, CDR2 SASEGT, per germline. This CDR3 is built from 15 residues. V gave up 0 bases and J gave up 5 bases, with 12 bases separating them. Using a J-beta primer mix together with a sample-barcoded 5' primer, a second PCR was run for roughly 6 to 12 cycles. In TCRdb, the 5' RACE reads were re-called with MiXCR into one record per CDR3 protein. This table has about 830,000 distinct CDR3 sequences, over 45% appearing once. Findings and caveats of the study: Because sorting was not performed, PBMCs prevented conclusive naive versus antigen-experienced comparison.

The chain joins TRBV6-1 to TRBJ2-3, with D unresolved. Material: blood. This clonotype originated in a young man in good health. CDR3 DNA: TGTGCCAGCAGTGAAGCAATGGGCGGTGGAGATACGCAGTATTTT. It translates to CASSEAMGGGDTQYF.